This T cell receptor (beta chain) was sequenced in a study of blood T cell repertoires in COVID-19. TCRdb keeps only in-frame clones here, not all; method: immunoSEQ multiplex PCR. The table lists hundreds of thousands of clones, more than 85% of them singletons. This TCR derives from a man aged 40-55 years with acute or convalescent COVID-19. Sequencing was done on a sample of peripheral blood.

The CDR3 region is CASSPTRRDGELFF. CDR3 coding DNA: TGTGCCAGTAGCCCGACACGACGTGACGGGGAGCTGTTTTTT. This chain joins TRBV19 and TRBJ2-2, with D hard to call. The length of the CDR3 is 14 residues. Trimming stripped 6 bases from V and 7 bases from J, with 15 bases between. Per germline, CDR1 LNHDA and CDR2 SQIVND (reference sequence).